Listed below are T cell receptor beta chains from one sample, sequenced in a study of graft-versus-host responses after intestinal transplantation. Profiled with immunoSEQ multiplex PCR; TCRdb holds only in-frame clones, not every one. Among about 14,000 clones, 59% were seen once, and the ten largest hold over 10%. This sample comprised ileum tissue, obtained 524 days after transplant. The receptors shown here come from a human patient who received an intestinal transplant, so some T cells may come from the graft donor. The conserved cysteine and the conserved F or W are not part of the CDR3 here. Each record gives: J gene, V gene, CDR3 protein.

>TRBJ1-1|TRBV7-8
ASSLGRGNTEAF
>TRBJ2-7|TRBV7-2
ASMRTSGGASYEQY
>TRBJ2-1|TRBV14
ASSQGQILYNEQF
>TRBJ1-2|TRBV6-6
ASSSTVYGYT
>TRBJ1-2|TRBV5-1
ASSAGGGGPFYGYT
>TRBJ1-2|TRBV30
AWSVQGGYGYT
>TRBJ1-6|TRBV19
ASSMPGSSYNSPLH
>TRBJ2-1|TRBV6-6
ASSYSSGGHEQF
>TRBJ2-1|TRBV5-8
ASSHGRGNYNEQF
>TRBJ2-3|TRBV6-1
ASSEEAGGTDTQY
>TRBJ2-1|TRBV11-2
ASSLVSSYNEQF
>TRBJ2-2|TRBV2
ASSEQEGYGELF
>TRBJ2-1|TRBV4-3
ASSRLAGGYNEQF
>TRBJ2-5|TRBV2
ASSTGQGEEQY
>TRBJ2-7|TRBV5-3
ARSYYRDRAISYEQY
>TRBJ2-5|TRBV10-2
ASSESIGETQY
>TRBJ2-1|TRBV4-3
ASSQGPSSYNEQF
>TRBJ2-2|TRBV12-2
ASRPTPGELF
>TRBJ1-1|TRBV20-1
SARRGSEAF
>TRBJ2-7|TRBV19
ASSQGLAGGHEQY
>TRBJ2-7|TRBV7-9
ASSPWREGEQY
>TRBJ2-1|TRBV6-6
ASSLTGGPYNEQF
>TRBJ1-1|TRBV4-3
ASSQTGMNTEAF
>TRBJ2-1|TRBV18
ASSPPAGGPSYYEQF
>TRBJ1-6|TRBV30
AWSSAGTQLVHSPLH
>TRBJ2-6|TRBV5-4
ASSHDEVTSGANVLT
>TRBJ2-7|TRBV7-8
ASSLASTGSSSYEQY
>TRBJ2-3|TRBV4-3
ASSQDFSGGVATQY
>TRBJ2-4|TRBV6-1
ASSELGGIAKNIQY
>TRBJ2-7|TRBV6-1
ASSDSARGDYEQY
>TRBJ2-7|TRBV5-1
ASSLGPPDYEQY
>TRBJ2-3|TRBV4-3
ASSQDIGGTTDTQY
>TRBJ2-7|TRBV19
ASSIGDGGRYEQY
>TRBJ2-7|TRBV5-1
ASSLELLGAGGSYEQY
>TRBJ2-7|TRBV19
ASSTIPGASGGHYEQY
>TRBJ1-2|TRBV25-1
ASSPGTDFNYGYT
>TRBJ2-2|TRBV4-1
ASSHGGRGMGGELF
>TRBJ2-4|TRBV6-5
ASSRENIQY
>TRBJ2-1|TRBV6-4
ASSSGTASNEQF
>TRBJ1-2|TRBV6-5
ASSLNSNYGYT
>TRBJ1-1|TRBV6-5
ASSITGAVNTEAF
>TRBJ2-5|TRBV6-5
ASSYLGTGEETQY